This T cell receptor beta chain is drawn from a study of T-cell reconstitution after alpha-beta-depleted transplantation in children. Researchers prepared the TCRbeta library using unique molecular identifiers, the study reports. TCRdb re-called the PCR reads through MiXCR, storing one row per CDR3 protein. Of a few hundred thousand distinct CDR3 sequences detected, approximately 9.8% appear once; the ten largest clones hold approximately 5%. At least ten counts were recorded for this clonotype. CDR1 is SGHTA and CDR2 is FQGTGA in the germline V gene. The CDR3 totals 14 residues. V was pared by 1 base and J by 4 bases, with 10 bases between.

Specimen: PBMCs from the stem cell graft donor, collected from the stem cell graft. The chain combines TRBV7-3 with TRBJ1-2; D is unresolved. The receptor comes from a human donor who donated a stem cell graft to a child with SCID. The CDR3 spells CASSLNGGSYGYTF. The CDR3 region has the DNA TGTGCCAGCAGCTTAAATGGCGGCAGCTATGGCTACACCTTC.